This TCR beta chain comes out of a study of cytomegalovirus exposure and HLA in healthy donors. Overall study: Both the 120 validation repertoires and the 500 to 700 first-cohort repertoires used the same platform, as reported by a later analysis. Findings of the study overall: Most TCR sequences proved rare, with some public TCRs found in many donors. High sensitivity and specificity were reportedly achieved when the classifier diagnosed cytomegalovirus status. Subsequent analysis found a tendency for first-cohort TCR clusters to co-occur within the 120 or so validation repertoires.

The CDR3 covers 12 residues. V dropped 8 bases and J dropped 7 bases, with 17 bases sitting between them. CDR1 SQVTM and CDR2 ANQGSEA come from the germline V gene. This table comes from immunoSEQ multiplex PCR, and its TCRdb copy is limited to in-frame clones, with some not included. The data hold approximately 97,000 clones, with just under 95% observed a single time. For this clone: Its antigen is unidentified.

The TCR comes from a young woman in good health and CMV-seronegative. This rearrangement joins TRBV29-1 to TRBJ1-1; D remains unclear. The sample taken for sequencing was PBMCs. The DNA for the CDR3 is TGCAGCATCTATGCGGGGATCGGTGAAGCTTTCTTT. This gives the protein CSIYAGIGEAFF.